This T cell receptor beta chain originates from a study of T cell responses to AZD1222 COVID-19 vaccine. Whole-study results and caveats: All repertoire sampling was performed exclusively after the peak T cell response. Unmutated variant regions reportedly attract nearly half of all spike-specific TCRs. The donor cohort was predominantly white British with a female majority, and clonal diversity may have been underestimated.

CDR3 length: 14 amino acids. CDR1 and CDR2 from the germline V gene are MNHEY and SVGAGI. The ends were cut back, 6 bases at V and 3 bases at J, with 12 bases in the middle. Clones were sequenced by immunoSEQ multiplex PCR, and TCRdb holds only the in-frame ones, with some missing. The repertoire has 95,000 to 150,000 clones, around nine tenths of them found once; the top ten carry roughly 1.8%. As to this clone: Its antigen remains unidentified.

Material: peripheral blood, obtained on day 0 of AZD1222 vaccination. The TCR was taken from an adult in good health. The V and J genes are TRBV6-5 and TRBJ2-1; D remains ambiguous. The DNA of the CDR3 is TGTGCCAGCAGGGAGCATAGGGTCTACAATGAGCAGTTCTTC. Its translation: CASREHRVYNEQFF.